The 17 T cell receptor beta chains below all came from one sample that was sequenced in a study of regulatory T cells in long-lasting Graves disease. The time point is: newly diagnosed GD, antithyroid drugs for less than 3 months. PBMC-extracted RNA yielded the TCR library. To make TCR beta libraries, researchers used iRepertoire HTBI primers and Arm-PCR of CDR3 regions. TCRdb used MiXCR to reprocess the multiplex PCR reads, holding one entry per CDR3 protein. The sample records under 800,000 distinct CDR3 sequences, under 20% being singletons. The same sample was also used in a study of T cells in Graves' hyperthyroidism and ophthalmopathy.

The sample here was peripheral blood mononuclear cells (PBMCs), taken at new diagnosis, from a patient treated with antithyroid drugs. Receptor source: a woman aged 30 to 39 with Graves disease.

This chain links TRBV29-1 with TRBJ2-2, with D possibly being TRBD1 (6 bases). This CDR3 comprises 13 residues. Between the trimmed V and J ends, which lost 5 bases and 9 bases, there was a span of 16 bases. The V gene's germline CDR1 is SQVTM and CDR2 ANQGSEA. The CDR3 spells CSVRLTGDRELFF. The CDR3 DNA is TGCAGCGTTCGACTAACTGGGGACAGGGAGCTGTTTTTT.

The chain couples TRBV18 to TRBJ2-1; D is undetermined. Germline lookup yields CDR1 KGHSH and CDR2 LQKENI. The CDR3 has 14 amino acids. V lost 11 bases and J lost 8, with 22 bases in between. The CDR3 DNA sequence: TGTGCCTGCCACCCGGCTATCCCCGATTATGAGCAGTTCTTC. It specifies CACHPAIPDYEQFF.

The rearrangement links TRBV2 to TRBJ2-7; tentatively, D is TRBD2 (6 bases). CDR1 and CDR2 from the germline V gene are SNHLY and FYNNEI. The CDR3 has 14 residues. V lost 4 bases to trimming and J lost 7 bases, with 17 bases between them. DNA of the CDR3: TGTGCCAGCAGTGGACGGGGCGGGGTGGGTGAGCAGTACTTC. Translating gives CASSGRGGVGEQYF.

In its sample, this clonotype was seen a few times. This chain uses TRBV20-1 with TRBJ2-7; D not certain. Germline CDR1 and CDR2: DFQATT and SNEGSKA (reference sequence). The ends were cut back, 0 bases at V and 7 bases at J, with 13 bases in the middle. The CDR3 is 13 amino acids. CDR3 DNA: TGCAGTGCTAGAGATCCCGGGCCTCGGGAGCAGTACTTC. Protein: CSARDPGPREQYF.

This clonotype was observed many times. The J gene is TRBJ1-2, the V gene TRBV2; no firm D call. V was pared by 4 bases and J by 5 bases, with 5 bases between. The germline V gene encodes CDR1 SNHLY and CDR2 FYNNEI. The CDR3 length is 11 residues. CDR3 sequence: CASSVGYGYTF. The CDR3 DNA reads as TGTGCCAGCAGTGTAGGATATGGCTACACCTTC.

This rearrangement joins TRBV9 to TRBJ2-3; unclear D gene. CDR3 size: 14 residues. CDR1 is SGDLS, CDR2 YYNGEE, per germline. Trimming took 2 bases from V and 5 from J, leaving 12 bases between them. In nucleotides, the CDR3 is TGTGCCAGCAGCGTGTCGGGTCTTATAGATACGCAGTATTTT. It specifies CASSVSGLIDTQYF.

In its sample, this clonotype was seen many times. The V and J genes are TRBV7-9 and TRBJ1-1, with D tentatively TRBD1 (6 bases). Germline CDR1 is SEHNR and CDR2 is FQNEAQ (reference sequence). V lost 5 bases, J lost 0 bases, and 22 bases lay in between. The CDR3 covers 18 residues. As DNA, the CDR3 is TGTGCCAGCAGCGCACCGTCCTTCGTGGACAGATTGAACACTGAAGCTTTCTTT. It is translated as CASSAPSFVDRLNTEAFF.

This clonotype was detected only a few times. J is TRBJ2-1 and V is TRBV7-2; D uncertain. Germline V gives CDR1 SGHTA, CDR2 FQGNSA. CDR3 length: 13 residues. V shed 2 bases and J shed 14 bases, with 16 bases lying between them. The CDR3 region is CASSLSRRPEKFF. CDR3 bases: TGTGCCAGCAGCTTAAGTAGAAGGCCAGAGAAGTTCTTC.

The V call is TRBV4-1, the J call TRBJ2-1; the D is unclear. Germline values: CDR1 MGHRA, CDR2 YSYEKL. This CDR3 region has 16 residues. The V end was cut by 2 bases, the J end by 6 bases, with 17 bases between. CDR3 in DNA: TGCGCCAGCAGCCAACTCCTAGAACCTAAGCGCAATGAGCAGTTCTTC. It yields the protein CASSQLLEPKRNEQFF.

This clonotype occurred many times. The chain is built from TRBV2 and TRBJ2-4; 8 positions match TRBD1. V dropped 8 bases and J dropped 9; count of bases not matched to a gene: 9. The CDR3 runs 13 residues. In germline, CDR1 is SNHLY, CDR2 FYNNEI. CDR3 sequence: CASGRQGKGIQYF. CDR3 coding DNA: TGTGCCAGCGGTCGACAGGGGAAGGGCATTCAGTACTTC.

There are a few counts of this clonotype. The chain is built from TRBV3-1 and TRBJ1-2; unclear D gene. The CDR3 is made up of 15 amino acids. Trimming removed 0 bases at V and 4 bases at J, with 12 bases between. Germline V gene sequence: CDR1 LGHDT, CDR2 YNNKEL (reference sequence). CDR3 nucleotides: TGTGCCAGCAGCCAAGATTCGTGGCCAAGCTATGGCTACACCTTC. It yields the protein CASSQDSWPSYGYTF. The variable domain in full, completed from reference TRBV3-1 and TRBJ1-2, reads DTAVSQTPKYLVTQMGNDKSIKCEQNLGHDTMYWYKQDSKKFLKIMFSYNNKELIINETVPNRFSPKSPDKAHLNLHINSLELGDSAVYFCASSQDSWPSYGYTFGSGTRLTVV.

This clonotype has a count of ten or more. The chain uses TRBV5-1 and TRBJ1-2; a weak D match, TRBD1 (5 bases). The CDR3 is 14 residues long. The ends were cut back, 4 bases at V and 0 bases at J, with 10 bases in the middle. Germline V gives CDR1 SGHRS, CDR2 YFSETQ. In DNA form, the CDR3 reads TGCGCCAGCAGCCTCGGGACCTCTAACTATGGCTACACCTTC. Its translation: CASSLGTSNYGYTF.

The chain's CDR3 is CASRKLAGETDTQYF. The CDR3 DNA sequence: TGTGCCAGCAGAAAGCTAGCGGGAGAGACAGATACGCAGTATTTT. The chain has TRBV7-9 and TRBJ2-3; TRBD2 matches at 10 bases. J lost 3 bases, V lost 6 bases, and 6 bases had no gene match. Germline loops: CDR1 SEHNR, CDR2 FQNEAQ (reference sequence). The CDR3 sequence is 15 residues long. Full variable domain (rest looked up from reference TRBV7-9 and TRBJ2-3): DTGVSQNPRHKITKRGQNVTFRCDPISEHNRLYWYRQTLGQGPEFLTYFQNEAQLEKSRLLSDRFSAERPKGSFSTLEIQRTEQGDSAMYLCASRKLAGETDTQYFGPGTRLTVL.

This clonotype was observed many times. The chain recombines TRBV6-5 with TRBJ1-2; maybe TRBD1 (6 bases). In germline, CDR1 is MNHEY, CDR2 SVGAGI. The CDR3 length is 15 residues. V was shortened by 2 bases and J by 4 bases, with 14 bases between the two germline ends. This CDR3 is CASSYKGGTGYGYTF. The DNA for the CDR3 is TGTGCCAGCAGTTACAAAGGGGGAACTGGCTATGGCTACACCTTC.

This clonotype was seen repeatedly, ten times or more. The CDR3 DNA is TGTGCCAGCAGCTTGAAGGGGGCGGGTGAAGCTTTCTTT. This gives the protein CASSLKGAGEAFF. The rearrangement joins TRBV7-2 to TRBJ1-1, with 7 bases matching TRBD1. CDR1 and CDR2 from the germline V gene are SGHTA and FQGNSA. With 3 bases clipped from V and 7 bases from J, the junction kept 5 bases outside the gene matches. The CDR3 runs to 13 residues.

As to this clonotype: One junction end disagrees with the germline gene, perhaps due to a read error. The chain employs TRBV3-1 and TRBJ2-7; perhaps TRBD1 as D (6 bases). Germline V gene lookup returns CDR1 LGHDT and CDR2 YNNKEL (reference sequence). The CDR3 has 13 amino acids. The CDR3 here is CGSSQVQGSEQYF. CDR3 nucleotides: TGTGGCAGCAGCCAGGTGCAGGGGAGCGAGCAGTACTTC.

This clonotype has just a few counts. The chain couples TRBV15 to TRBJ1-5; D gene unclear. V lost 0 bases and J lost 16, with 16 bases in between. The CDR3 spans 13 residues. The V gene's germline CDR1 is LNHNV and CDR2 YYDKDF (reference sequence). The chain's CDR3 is CATSRDVASLKHF. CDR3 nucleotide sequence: TGTGCCACCAGCAGAGATGTTGCGTCGCTAAAACATTTT.